Listed here is a single T cell receptor (beta chain). Germline lookup yields CDR1 KGHDR and CDR2 SFDVKD. There are 14 residues in the CDR3. The data belong to a study of T cells expressing NK-cell markers. TCRdb re-called the 5' RACE reads, yielding one record per CDR3 amino acid sequence without DNA. Its table records some 390,000 distinct CDR3 sequences. V usage is TRBV24-1 and J usage is TRBJ2-5; absent DNA, TCRdb's TRBD2 call cannot be checked. This receptor was identified in a woman in her fifties or sixties in good health. The source material was blood T cells: a sorted CD56 or NKG2C T cell subset, CD4+ or CD8+ T cells, or bulk PBMC T cells (not recorded which). CDR3 loop: CATSAAAGTRTQYF.